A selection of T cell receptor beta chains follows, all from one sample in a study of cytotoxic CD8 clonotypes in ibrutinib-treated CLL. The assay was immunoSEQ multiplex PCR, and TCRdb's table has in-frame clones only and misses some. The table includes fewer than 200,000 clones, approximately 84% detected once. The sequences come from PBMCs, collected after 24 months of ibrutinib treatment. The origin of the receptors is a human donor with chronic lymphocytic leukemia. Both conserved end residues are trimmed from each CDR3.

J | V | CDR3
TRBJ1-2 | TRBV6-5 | ASSYGGNYGYT
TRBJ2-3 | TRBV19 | ASSIYSGRTTDTQY
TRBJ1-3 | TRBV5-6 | ASSLFERRHSGNTIY
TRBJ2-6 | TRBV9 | ASSVAFGAGANVLT
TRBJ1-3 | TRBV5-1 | ASSLQGSGNTIY
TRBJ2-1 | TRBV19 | ASSSLDRAGQF
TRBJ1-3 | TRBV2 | ASSDPPGTGWEDTIY
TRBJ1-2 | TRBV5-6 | ASNRPGQGAFGYT
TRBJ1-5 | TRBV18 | ASSQAGQVGQPQH
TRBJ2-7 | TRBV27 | AIWWGQGLYEQY
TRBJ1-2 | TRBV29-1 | SVVVQGSYT
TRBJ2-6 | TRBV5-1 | ASSFTSGANVLT
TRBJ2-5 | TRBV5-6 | ASSGEPRGQETQY
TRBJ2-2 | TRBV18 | ASSTRTGNTGELF
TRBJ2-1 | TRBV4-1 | ASSQDSAGGMNEQF
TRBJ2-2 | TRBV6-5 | ASSIQGQLTGELF
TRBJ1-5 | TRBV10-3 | AIRASGGADQPQH
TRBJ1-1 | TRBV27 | ASSLTAGNTEAF
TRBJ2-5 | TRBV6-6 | ASSYASRAQQETQY
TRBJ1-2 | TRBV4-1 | ASSQGTGVGYT
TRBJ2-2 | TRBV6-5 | ASSYLGPKRAGELF
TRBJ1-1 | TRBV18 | ASSPIAGANTEAF
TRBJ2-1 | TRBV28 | ASSLVASGSYNEQF
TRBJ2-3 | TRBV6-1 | ASNLDPISTDTQY
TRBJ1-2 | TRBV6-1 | ASSDRLYGYT
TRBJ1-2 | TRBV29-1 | SVETGVWGYT
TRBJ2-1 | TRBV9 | ASSVGAEQF